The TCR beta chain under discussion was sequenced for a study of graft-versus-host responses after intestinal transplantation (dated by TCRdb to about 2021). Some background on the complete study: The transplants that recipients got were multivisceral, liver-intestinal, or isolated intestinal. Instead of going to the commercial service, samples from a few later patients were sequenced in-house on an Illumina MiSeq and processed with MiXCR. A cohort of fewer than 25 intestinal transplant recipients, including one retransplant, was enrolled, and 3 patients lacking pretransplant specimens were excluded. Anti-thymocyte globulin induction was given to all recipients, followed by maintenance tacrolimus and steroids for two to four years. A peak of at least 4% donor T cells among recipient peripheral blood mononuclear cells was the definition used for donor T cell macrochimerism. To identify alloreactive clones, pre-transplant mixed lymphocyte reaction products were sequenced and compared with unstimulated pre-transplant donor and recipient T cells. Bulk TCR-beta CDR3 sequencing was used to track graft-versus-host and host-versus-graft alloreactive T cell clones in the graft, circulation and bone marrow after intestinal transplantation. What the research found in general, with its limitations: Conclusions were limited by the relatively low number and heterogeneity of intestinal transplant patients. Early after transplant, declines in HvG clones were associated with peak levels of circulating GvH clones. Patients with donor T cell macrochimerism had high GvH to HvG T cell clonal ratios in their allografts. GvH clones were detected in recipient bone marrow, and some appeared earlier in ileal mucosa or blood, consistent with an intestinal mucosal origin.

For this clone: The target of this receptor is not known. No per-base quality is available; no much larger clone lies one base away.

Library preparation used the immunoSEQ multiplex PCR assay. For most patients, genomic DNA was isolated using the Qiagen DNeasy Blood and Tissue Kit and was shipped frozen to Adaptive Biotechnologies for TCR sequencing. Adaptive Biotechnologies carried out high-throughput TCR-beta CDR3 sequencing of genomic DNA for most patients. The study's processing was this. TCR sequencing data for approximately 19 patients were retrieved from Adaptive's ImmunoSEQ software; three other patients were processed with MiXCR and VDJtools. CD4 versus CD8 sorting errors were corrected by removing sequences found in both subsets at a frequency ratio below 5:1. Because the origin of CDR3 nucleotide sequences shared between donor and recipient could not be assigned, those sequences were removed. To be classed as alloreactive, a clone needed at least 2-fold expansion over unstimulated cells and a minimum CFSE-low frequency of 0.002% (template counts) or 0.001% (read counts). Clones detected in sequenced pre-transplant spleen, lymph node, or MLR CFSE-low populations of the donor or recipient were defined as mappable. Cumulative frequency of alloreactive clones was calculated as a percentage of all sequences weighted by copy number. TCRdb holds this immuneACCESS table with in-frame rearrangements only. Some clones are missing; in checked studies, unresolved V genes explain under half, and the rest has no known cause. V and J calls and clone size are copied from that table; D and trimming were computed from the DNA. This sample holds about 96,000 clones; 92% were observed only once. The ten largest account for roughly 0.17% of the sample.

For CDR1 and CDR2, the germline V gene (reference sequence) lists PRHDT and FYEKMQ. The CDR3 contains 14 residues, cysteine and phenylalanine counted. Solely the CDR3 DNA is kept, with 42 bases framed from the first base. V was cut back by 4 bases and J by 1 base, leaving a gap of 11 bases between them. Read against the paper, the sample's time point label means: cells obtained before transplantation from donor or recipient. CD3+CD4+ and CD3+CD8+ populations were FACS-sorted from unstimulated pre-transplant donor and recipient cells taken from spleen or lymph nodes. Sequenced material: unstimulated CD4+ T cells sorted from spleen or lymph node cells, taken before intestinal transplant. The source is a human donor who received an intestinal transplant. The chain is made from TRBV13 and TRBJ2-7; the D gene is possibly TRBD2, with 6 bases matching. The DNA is TGTGCCAGCAGCTACTCCGGAGGGTCCTACGAGCAGTACTTC. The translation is CASSYSGGSYEQYF.